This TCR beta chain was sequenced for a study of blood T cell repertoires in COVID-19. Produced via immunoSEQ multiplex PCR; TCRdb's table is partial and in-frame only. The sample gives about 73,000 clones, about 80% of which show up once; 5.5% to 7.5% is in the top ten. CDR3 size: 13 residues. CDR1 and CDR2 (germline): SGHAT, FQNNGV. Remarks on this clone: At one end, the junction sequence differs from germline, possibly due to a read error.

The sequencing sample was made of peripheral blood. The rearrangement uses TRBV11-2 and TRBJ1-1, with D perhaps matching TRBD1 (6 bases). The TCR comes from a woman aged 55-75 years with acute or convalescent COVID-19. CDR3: CASSLERTVGRVF. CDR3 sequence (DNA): TGTGCCAGCAGCTTAGAGAGGACAGTTGGTAGGGTCTTT.